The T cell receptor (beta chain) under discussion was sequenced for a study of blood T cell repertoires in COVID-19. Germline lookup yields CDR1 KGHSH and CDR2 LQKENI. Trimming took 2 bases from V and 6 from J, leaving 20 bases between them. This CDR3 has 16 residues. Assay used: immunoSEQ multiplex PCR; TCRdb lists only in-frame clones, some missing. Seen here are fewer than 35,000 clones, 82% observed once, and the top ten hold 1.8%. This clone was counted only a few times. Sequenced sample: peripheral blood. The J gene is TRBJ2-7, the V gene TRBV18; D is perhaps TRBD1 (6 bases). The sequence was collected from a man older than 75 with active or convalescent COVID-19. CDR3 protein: CASSPSKQGIGLEQYF. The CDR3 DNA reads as TGTGCCAGCTCACCAAGCAAACAGGGTATAGGTCTCGAGCAGTACTTC.